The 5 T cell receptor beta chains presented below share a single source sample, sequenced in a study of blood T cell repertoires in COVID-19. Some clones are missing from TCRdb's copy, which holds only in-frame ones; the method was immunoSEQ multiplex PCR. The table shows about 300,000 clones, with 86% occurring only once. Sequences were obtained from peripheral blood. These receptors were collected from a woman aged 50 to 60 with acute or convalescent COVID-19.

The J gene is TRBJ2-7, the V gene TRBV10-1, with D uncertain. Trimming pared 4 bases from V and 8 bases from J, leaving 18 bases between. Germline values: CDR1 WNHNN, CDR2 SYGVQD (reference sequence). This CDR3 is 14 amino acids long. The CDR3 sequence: CASSADCLDNQQYF. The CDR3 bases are TGCGCCAGCAGTGCTGACTGCTTAGATAACCAGCAGTACTTC.

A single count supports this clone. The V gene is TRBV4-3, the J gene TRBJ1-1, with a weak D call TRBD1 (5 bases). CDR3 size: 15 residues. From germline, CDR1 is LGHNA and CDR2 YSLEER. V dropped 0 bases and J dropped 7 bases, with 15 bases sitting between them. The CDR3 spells CASSQDIVGGSEAFF. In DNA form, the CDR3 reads TGCGCCAGCAGCCAAGATATAGTTGGGGGGAGTGAAGCTTTCTTT.

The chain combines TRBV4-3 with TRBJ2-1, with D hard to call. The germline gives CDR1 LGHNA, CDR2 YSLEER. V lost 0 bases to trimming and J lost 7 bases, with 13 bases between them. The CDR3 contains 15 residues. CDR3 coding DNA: TGCGCCAGCAGCCAAGAATATACCCAGCGAAATGAGCAGTTCTTC. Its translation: CASSQEYTQRNEQFF.

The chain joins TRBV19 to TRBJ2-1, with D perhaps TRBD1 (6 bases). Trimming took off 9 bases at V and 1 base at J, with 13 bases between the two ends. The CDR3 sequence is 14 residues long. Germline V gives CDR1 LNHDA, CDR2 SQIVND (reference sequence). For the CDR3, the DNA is TGTGCCAGCTGGGGCAGGGGATCCTACAATGAGCAGTTCTTC. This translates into CASWGRGSYNEQFF.

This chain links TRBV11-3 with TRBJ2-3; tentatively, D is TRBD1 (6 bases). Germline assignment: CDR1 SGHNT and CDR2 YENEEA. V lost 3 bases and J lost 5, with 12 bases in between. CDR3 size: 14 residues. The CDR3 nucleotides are TGTGCCAGCAGCTTCAGCCGGGACATAGATACGCAGTATTTT. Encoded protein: CASSFSRDIDTQYF.